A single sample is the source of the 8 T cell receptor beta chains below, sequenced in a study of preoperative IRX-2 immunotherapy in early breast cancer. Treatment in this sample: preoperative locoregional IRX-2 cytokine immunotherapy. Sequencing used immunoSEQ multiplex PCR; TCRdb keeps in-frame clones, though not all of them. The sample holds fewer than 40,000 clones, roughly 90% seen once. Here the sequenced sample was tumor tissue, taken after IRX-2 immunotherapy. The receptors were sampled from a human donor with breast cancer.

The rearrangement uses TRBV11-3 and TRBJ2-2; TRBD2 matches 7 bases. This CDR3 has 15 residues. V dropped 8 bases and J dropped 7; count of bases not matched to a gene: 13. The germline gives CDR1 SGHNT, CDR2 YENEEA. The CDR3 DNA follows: TGTGCCAGCGGCCGCCTCGGGGGGAACCTCGGGGAGCTGTTTTTT. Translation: CASGRLGGNLGELFF. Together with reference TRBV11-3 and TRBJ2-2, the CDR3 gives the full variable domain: EAGVVQSPRYKIIEKKQPVAFWCNPISGHNTLYWYLQNLGQGPELLIRYENEEAVDDSQLPKDRFSAERLKGVDSTLKIQPAELGDSAVYLCASGRLGGNLGELFFGEGSRLTVL.

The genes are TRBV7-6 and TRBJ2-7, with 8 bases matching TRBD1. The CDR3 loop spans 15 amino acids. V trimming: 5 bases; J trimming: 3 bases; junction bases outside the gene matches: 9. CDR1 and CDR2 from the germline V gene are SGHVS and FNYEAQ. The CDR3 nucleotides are TGTGCCAGCAGCCCGAACCCGGGACAGGACTACGAGCAGTACTTC. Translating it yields CASSPNPGQDYEQYF.

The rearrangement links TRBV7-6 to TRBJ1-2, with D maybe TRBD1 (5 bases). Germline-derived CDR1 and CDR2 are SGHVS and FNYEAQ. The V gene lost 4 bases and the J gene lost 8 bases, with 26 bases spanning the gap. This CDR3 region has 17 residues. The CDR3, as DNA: TGTGCCAGCAGCTCACGGGGACCTGCAAAATTGGTGGGCGGCTACACCTTC. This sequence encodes CASSSRGPAKLVGGYTF.

CDR3 in DNA: TGTGCCAGCAGCTTGTTCGGACTAGACGATACGCAGTATTTT. Translating it yields CASSLFGLDDTQYF. V gene TRBV7-7 combines with J gene TRBJ2-3, with 7 bases matching TRBD2. V shed 3 bases and J 6 bases; nucleotides not matched to a gene: 6. Per germline, CDR1 SSHAT and CDR2 FNYEAQ (reference sequence). The CDR3 runs 14 residues.

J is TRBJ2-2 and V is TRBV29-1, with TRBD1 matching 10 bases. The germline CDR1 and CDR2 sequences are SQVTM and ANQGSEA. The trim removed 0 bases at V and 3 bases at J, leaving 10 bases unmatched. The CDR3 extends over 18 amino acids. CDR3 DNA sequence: TGCAGCGTTGAAGACCCACGATCCGGGACAGGGGACACCGGGGAGCTGTTTTTT. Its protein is CSVEDPRSGTGDTGELFF.

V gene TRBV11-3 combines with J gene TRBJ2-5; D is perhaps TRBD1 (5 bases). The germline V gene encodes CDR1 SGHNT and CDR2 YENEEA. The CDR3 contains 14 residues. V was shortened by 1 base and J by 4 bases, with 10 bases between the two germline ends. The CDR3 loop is CASSLGIGAETQYF. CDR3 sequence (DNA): TGTGCCAGCAGCTTAGGGATTGGGGCAGAGACCCAGTACTTC.

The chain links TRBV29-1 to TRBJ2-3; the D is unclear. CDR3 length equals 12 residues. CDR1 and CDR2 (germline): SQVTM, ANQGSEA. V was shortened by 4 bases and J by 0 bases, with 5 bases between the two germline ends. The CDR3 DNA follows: TGCAGCGTTGTCTATAGCACAGATACGCAGTATTTT. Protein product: CSVVYSTDTQYF.

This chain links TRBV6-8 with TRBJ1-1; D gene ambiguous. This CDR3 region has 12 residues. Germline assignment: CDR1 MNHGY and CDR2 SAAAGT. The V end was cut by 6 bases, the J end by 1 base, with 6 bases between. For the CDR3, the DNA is TGTGCCAGCAGGTATAAGAACACTGAAGCTTTCTTT. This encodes CASRYKNTEAFF.